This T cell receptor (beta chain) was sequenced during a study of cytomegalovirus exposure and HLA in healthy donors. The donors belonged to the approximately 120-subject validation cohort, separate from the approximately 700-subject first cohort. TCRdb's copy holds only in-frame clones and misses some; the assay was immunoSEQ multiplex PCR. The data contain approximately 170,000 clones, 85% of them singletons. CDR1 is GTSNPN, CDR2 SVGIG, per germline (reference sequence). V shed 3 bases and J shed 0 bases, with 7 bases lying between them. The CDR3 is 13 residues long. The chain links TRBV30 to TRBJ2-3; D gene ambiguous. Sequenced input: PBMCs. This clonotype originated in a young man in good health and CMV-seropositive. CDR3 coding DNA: TGTGCCTGGAGACAGCATAGCACAGATACGCAGTATTTT. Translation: CAWRQHSTDTQYF.